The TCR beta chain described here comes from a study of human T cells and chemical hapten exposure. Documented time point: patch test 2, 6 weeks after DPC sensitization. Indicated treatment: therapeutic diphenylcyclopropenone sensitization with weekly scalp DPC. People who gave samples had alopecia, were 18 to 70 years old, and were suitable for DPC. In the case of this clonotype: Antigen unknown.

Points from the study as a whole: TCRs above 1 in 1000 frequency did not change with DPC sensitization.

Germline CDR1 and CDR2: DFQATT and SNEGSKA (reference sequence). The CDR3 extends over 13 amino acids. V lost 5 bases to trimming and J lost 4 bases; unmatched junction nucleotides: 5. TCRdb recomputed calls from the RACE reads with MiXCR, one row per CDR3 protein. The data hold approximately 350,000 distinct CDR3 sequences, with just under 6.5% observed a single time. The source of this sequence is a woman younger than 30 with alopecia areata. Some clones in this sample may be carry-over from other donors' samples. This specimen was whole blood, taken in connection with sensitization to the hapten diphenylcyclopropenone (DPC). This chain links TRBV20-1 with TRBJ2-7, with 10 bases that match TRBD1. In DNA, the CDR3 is TGCAGTGCTGGACCGGGACAGGGGTACGAGCAGTACTTC. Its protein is CSAGPGQGYEQYF.